This T cell receptor beta chain was identified in a study of sequential checkpoint blockade in melanoma (dated by TCRdb to 2018 to 2020). For the study in its entirety: In a 1:1 randomization, patients received either first-line nivolumab then ipilimumab (arm A) or ipilimumab then nivolumab (arm B). Both trial sequences were followed by maintenance nivolumab. DNA from over 80 pretreatment melanoma tumor samples was subjected to TCRbeta immunosequencing. For 20 to 25 patients, matched tumor biopsies were obtained before treatment and at week 13, following single-agent nivolumab (arm A) or ipilimumab (arm B). The same lesion was the source of approximately 86% of the matched pre- and post-treatment tumor biopsy pairs. What the authors observed across the whole study: In the nivolumab-first arm (arm A), pretreatment tumor TIL clonality was associated with response (P = .04). Clinical benefit was about 30 times more likely to be achieved by patients whose tumor T-cell fraction and clonality increased by week 13. Validation of the response-prediction model combining TCR metrics and mutation burden is needed in larger, independent patient cohorts. Small sample sizes and reduced statistical power limited the analyses of tumor T-cell fraction within each arm. Tumor T-cell fraction and clonality were correlated with PD-L1 staining and CD8+ T-cell counts, but not with mutational load.

Worth noting for this clone: The target of this receptor is not known. No quality values exist for individual bases; no much larger clone is one base distant.

What this sample's treatment or condition label stands for: randomized to nivolumab then ipilimumab (arm A) or the reverse (arm B). None of the trial patients had been given prior DNA-damaging chemotherapy. Samples were obtained from patients with melanoma enrolled in CheckMate 064, a randomized, open-label phase II trial of sequential checkpoint blockade. Genomic DNA from formalin-fixed paraffin-embedded (FFPE) tissue samples was used for tumor TCR sequencing. The junction shows trimming of 6 bases on V and 9 bases on J, plus 9 bases between the germline ends. The CDR3, from cysteine to phenylalanine, totals 11 residues. Only the CDR3 part of the read is kept: 33 bases, read in frame from the first base. The immunoSEQ Assay was used to immunosequence TCRbeta CDR3 regions from genomic DNA. Genomic DNA was amplified by bias-controlled multiplex PCR before high-throughput sequencing. Under the source paper's analysis protocol: To quantify the absolute abundance of each unique TCRbeta CDR3 region, the sequences were collapsed and filtered. Clonality, defined as 1 minus Pielou's evenness, was calculated using only productive rearrangements. Tumor T-cell fraction was computed by normalizing TCRbeta template counts to usable DNA, estimated from several housekeeping genes. A previously published method was used to identify clones whose frequencies were significantly greater in on-treatment samples than in baseline samples. TCRdb holds this immuneACCESS table with in-frame rearrangements only. Some clones are missing; in checked studies, unresolved V genes explain under half, and the rest has no known cause. The V and J calls and the clone size are those of that table, but D and trimming were determined from the DNA. The sample table contains about 3,700 clones; only one count was recorded for 22% of them. The ten top clones hold roughly 17% of the sample.

The sequence links TRBV6-7 to TRBJ1-5, with the D gene uncertain. TRBV6-7 is annotated as an ORF whose role is uncertain. The TCR was taken from a human donor with melanoma. The sequencing here drew on tumor tissue (inferred from file names), taken from a patient given nivolumab and ipilimumab in sequence. CDR3 reads: CASSSDSPQHF. DNA sequence: TGTGCCAGCAGCTCCGACTCGCCCCAGCATTTT.